A single sample is the source of the 24 T cell receptor beta chains below, sequenced in a study of control samples from healthy donors and cancer patients. The repertoire was sequenced with immunoSEQ multiplex PCR; TCRdb's copy has only in-frame clones and lacks some. There are under 450,000 clones in the sample; over 75% occur only once, and 5% to 8% lies in the top ten. The sequenced sample consisted of PBMCs. The origin of the receptors is a middle-aged man with head and neck cancer.

The rearrangement uses TRBV30 and TRBJ1-1, with D possibly matching TRBD1 (5 bases). V was cut by 3 bases and J by 1 base, with 6 bases left in between. The CDR3 is 12 amino acids. Germline lookup yields CDR1 GTSNPN and CDR2 SVGIG (reference sequence). CDR3 region: CAWSQGNTEAFF. The CDR3 DNA follows: TGTGCCTGGAGCCAGGGGAACACTGAAGCTTTCTTT. Full variable domain (missing parts from reference TRBV30 and TRBJ1-1): SQTIHQWPATLVQPVGSPLSLECTVEGTSNPNLYWYRQAAGRGLQLLFYSVGIGQISSEVPQNLSASRPQDRQFILSSKKLLLSDSGFYLCAWSQGNTEAFFGQGTRLTVV.

The rearrangement links TRBV5-5 to TRBJ1-6; 11 bases line up with TRBD1. Germline CDR1 and CDR2: SGHKS and YYEKEE (reference sequence). V gave up 0 bases and J gave up 8 bases; unmatched junction bases: 4. The CDR3 consists of 16 residues. The DNA for the CDR3 is TGTGCCAGCAGCTTGGATTGGGACAGGGGGGATTCACCCCTCCACTTT. Translation gives CASSLDWDRGDSPLHF.

The rearrangement links TRBV24-1 to TRBJ2-2, with 9 bases lining up with TRBD2. The CDR3 has 16 amino acids. V gave up 3 bases and J gave up 5 bases; unmatched junction bases: 6. The V gene's germline CDR1 is KGHDR and CDR2 SFDVKD. CDR3 loop: CATSDAGGARTGELFF. Here the CDR3 DNA reads TGTGCCACCAGTGATGCGGGGGGGGCGAGGACCGGGGAGCTGTTTTTT.

The J gene is TRBJ2-5, the V gene TRBV18; D might be TRBD1 (6 bases). Germline V CDR1 and CDR2: KGHSH, LQKENI. CDR3 length equals 18 residues. Trimming took off 4 bases at V and 1 base at J, with 22 bases between the two ends. The CDR3 loop is CASSLRSPTGSGQETQYF. The CDR3 DNA reads as TGTGCCAGCTCACTTCGTTCCCCTACAGGGAGTGGCCAAGAGACCCAGTACTTC. The full variable domain, completed using reference TRBV18 and TRBJ2-5, is NAGVMQNPRHLVRRRGQEARLRCSPMKGHSHVYWYRQLPEEGLKFMVYLQKENIIDESGMPKERFSAEFPKEGPSILRIQQVVRGDSAAYFCASSLRSPTGSGQETQYFGPGTRLLVL.

The CDR3 DNA reads TGTGCCAGCAGTTCCAGGGGGGCGGGTGAGCAGTTCTTC. Translating gives CASSSRGAGEQFF. The genes are TRBV25-1 and TRBJ2-1; weak D call: TRBD1 (7 bases). This CDR3 spans 13 amino acids. Germline assignment: CDR1 MGHDK and CDR2 SYGVNS. V was cut by 5 bases and J by 9 bases, with 14 bases left in between.

V is TRBV12-3 or TRBV12-4 and J is TRBJ2-7; TRBD1 matches at 8 bases. This CDR3 has 13 amino acids. Trimming removed 6 bases from V and 6 bases from J; junction bases left unmatched: 7. The CDR3 spells CASSADRGREQYF. CDR3 DNA: TGTGCCAGCAGCGCAGACAGGGGTCGCGAGCAGTACTTC.

This chain uses TRBV6-2 or TRBV6-3 with TRBJ2-7, with D hard to call. From germline, CDR1 is MNHEY and CDR2 SVGEGT. This CDR3 has 13 residues. V shed 4 bases and J shed 4 bases, with 11 bases lying between them. The CDR3 sequence is CASSFTDGYEQYF. Here the CDR3 DNA reads TGTGCCAGCAGTTTTACGGACGGATACGAGCAGTACTTC.

The V gene is TRBV6-2 or TRBV6-3, the J gene TRBJ2-1; 8 bases are a match to TRBD2. The CDR3 runs 15 residues. Unmatched junction bases numbered 5, after V lost 2 bases and J lost 5 bases. Germline CDR1 MNHEY, CDR2 SVGEGT. Here the CDR3 reads CASSYPGGSDNEQFF. The CDR3 DNA follows: TGTGCCAGCAGTTACCCGGGGGGGTCAGACAATGAGCAGTTCTTC.

The V gene is TRBV27, the J gene TRBJ1-1, with D perhaps matching TRBD1 (6 bases). CDR3 size: 17 residues. Between the trimmed V and J ends, which lost 2 bases and 1 base, there was a span of 17 bases. Per germline, CDR1 MNHEY and CDR2 SMNVEV (reference sequence). The CDR3 loop is CASSLTKPTGTNTEAFF. The CDR3 DNA sequence: TGTGCCAGCAGTTTAACAAAGCCGACAGGAACGAACACTGAAGCTTTCTTT.

This rearrangement joins TRBV28 to TRBJ1-2, with 9 bases fitting TRBD1. The CDR3 consists of 13 residues. V trimming: 5 bases; J trimming: 5 bases; junction bases outside the gene matches: 3. Germline V gene sequence: CDR1 MDHEN, CDR2 SYDVKM. CDR3 region: CASSTGGAYGYTF. The CDR3 nucleotides are TGTGCCAGCAGTACAGGGGGCGCGTATGGCTACACCTTC.

CDR3 nucleotide sequence: TGTGCTAGTGGCATTGAAACCAGGGGGGGCGGGGAGCTGTTTTTT. Protein sequence: CASGIETRGGGELFF. This chain connects TRBV12-5 to TRBJ2-2; D may correspond to TRBD1 or TRBD2 (7 bases each). Germline V gene data show CDR1 as LGHNT and CDR2 as FRNRAP. V was pared by 6 bases and J by 7 bases, with 18 bases between. There are 15 residues in the CDR3.

The chain uses TRBV19 and TRBJ2-7, with 11 bases that match TRBD2. CDR1 LNHDA and CDR2 SQIVND come from the germline V gene (reference sequence). J lost 0 bases, V lost 5 bases, and 3 bases had no gene match. CDR3 size: 15 residues. The CDR3 protein is CASSPGLAVSYEQYF. As DNA, the CDR3 is TGTGCCAGTAGTCCGGGACTAGCGGTCTCCTACGAGCAGTACTTC.

J is TRBJ2-7 and V is TRBV5-1, with D possibly matching TRBD2 (5 bases). The CDR3 length is 14 residues. Per the germline V gene, CDR1 is SGHRS and CDR2 is YFSETQ. Deletions cut 3 bases from V and 6 bases from J, with 16 bases between. The CDR3 here is CASSSTSGFSEQYF. For the CDR3, the DNA is TGCGCCAGCAGCTCAACCTCGGGGTTTAGCGAGCAGTACTTC. Drawing the rest from reference TRBV5-1 and TRBJ2-7, the complete variable domain is KAGVTQTPRYLIKTRGQQVTLSCSPISGHRSVSWYQQTPGQGLQFLFEYFSETQRNKGNFPGRFSGRQFSNSRSEMNVSTLELGDSALYLCASSSTSGFSEQYFGPGTRLTVT.

The J gene is TRBJ2-1, the V gene TRBV6-5; D is uncertain. Trimming cost V 7 bases and J 10 bases, with 11 bases left between them. This CDR3 comprises 11 residues. Germline CDR1 MNHEY, CDR2 SVGAGI. As DNA, the CDR3 is TGTGCCAGCAATGCCGTGGGGGAGCAGTTCTTC. This encodes CASNAVGEQFF.

This chain joins TRBV3-1 (or the pseudogene TRBV3-2) and TRBJ2-1; 12 nucleotides match TRBD2. The V gene end was trimmed by 4 bases and the J gene end by 6 bases; junction bases not matched to a gene: 4. Germline values: CDR1 LGHDT, CDR2 YNNKEL (reference sequence). This CDR3 has 15 residues. The CDR3 loop reads CASSPSGGASNEQFF. The DNA for the CDR3 is TGTGCCAGCAGCCCTAGCGGGGGGGCCAGCAATGAGCAGTTCTTC.

This clone showed up just once. The chain combines TRBV19 with TRBJ2-7; D not certain. V was clipped by 1 base and J by 4 bases, with 14 bases between them. Looked up from germline, CDR1 is LNHDA and CDR2 is SQIVND (reference sequence). This CDR3 is built from 15 residues. The CDR3 is CASSIGSAVGYEQYF. The CDR3 nucleotides read TGTGCCAGTAGTATAGGGTCTGCCGTGGGGTACGAGCAGTACTTC.

This chain links TRBV28 with TRBJ2-3; D is perhaps TRBD2 (5 bases). CDR3 size: 14 residues. Germline CDR1 MDHEN, CDR2 SYDVKM. The germline V and J ends were trimmed by 5 bases and 4 bases, with 13 bases remaining between them. The CDR3 loop reads CASSSLAISDTQYF. CDR3 DNA sequence: TGTGCCAGCAGTAGTCTAGCAATTTCAGATACGCAGTATTTT.

The chain carries TRBV28 and TRBJ1-1; no clear D. Germline CDR1 and CDR2: MDHEN and SYDVKM. CDR3 length equals 16 residues. V was shortened by 1 base and J by 1 base, with 13 bases between the two germline ends. CDR3: CASSLSGWAQNTEAFF. CDR3 nucleotides: TGTGCCAGCAGTTTATCTGGTTGGGCGCAGAACACTGAAGCTTTCTTT.

The J gene is TRBJ1-4, the V gene TRBV6-1; D is unresolved. V was cut by 3 bases and J by 8 bases, with 16 bases left in between. The CDR3 sequence is 15 residues long. Germline CDR1 reads MNHNS; CDR2 reads SASEGT. For the CDR3, the DNA is TGTGCCAGCAGTGACCAAGGCGGGCCGGGGGAAAAACTGTTTTTT. Its translation is CASSDQGGPGEKLFF.

The chain combines TRBV2 with TRBJ1-2; D remains unclear. This CDR3 spans 13 amino acids. In germline, CDR1 is SNHLY, CDR2 FYNNEI. The V gene lost 0 bases and the J gene lost 7 bases, with 9 bases spanning the gap. The CDR3 loop reads CASSEAGPSGYTF. CDR3 nucleotides: TGTGCCAGCAGTGAAGCGGGCCCCAGTGGCTACACCTTC.

The rearrangement uses TRBV6-5 and TRBJ1-3, with 7 positions matching TRBD1. The trim removed 8 bases at V and 0 bases at J, leaving 7 bases unmatched. CDR1 and CDR2 from the germline V gene are MNHEY and SVGAGI. The CDR3 covers 15 residues. Here the CDR3 DNA reads TGTGCCAGCGCTTTGGACAGGAGCTCTGGAAACACCATATATTTT. This codes for CASALDRSSGNTIYF.

The chain is built from TRBV6-6 and TRBJ2-1; the match to TRBD1 covers 9 bases. V was pared by 2 bases and J by 8 bases, with 4 bases of the junction left unmatched. There are 14 residues in the CDR3. Germline CDR1 is MNHNY and CDR2 is SVGAGI (reference sequence). CDR3 sequence reads: CASSYRDRVDEQFF. In nucleotides, the CDR3 is TGTGCCAGCAGTTACAGGGACAGGGTGGATGAGCAGTTCTTC.

This clone was detected a few times. Other DNA sequences in the same sample also yield this CDR3. The genes are TRBV11-3 and TRBJ2-1, with 10 nucleotides matching TRBD2. This CDR3 spans 16 amino acids. V lost 5 bases and J lost 3; bases outside the gene matches: 7. Germline V gene data show CDR1 as SGHNT and CDR2 as YENEEA. The CDR3 reads CASSTRAGGDYNEQFF. Here the CDR3 DNA reads TGTGCCAGCAGCACCCGAGCGGGAGGGGACTACAATGAGCAGTTCTTC.

For the CDR3, the DNA is TGCGCCAGCAGCCCCGACAGTACCTCTGGAAACACCATATATTTT. Translation: CASSPDSTSGNTIYF. The V call is TRBV4-3, the J call TRBJ1-3; D perhaps matches TRBD1 (5 bases). CDR1 and CDR2 from the germline V gene are LGHNA and YSLEER. V lost 4 bases and J lost 0, with 10 bases in between. The CDR3 consists of 15 residues.